What follows are 18 T cell receptor beta chains derived from one specimen sequenced in a study of T cells in Graves' hyperthyroidism and ophthalmopathy. RNA transcripts provided the source from which TCR beta CDR3 regions were amplified. Using the HTBI primer set, a first-round RT-PCR was run on the TCR CDR3. MiXCR, run by TCRdb on the multiplex PCR reads, gives a single entry per CDR3 protein. The sample records some 770,000 distinct CDR3 sequences, about 16% being singletons. Specimen: blood. Receptors were obtained from a man younger than 35 with Graves' hyperthyroidism.

The rearrangement uses TRBV6-1 and TRBJ2-1; TRBD2 aligns across 9 bases. J gave up 7 bases and V 8 bases, and 9 bases lay outside the gene matches. The CDR3 loop spans 14 amino acids. Germline V gene sequence: CDR1 MNHNS, CDR2 SASEGT. The CDR3 nucleotides are TGTGCCAGCGAACTAGCGGGCGGAAAAAATGAGCAGTTCTTC. Translation gives CASELAGGKNEQFF.

This clonotype has ten or more counts. The chain recombines TRBV2 with TRBJ1-5; 11 nucleotides agree with TRBD1. Germline CDR1 is SNHLY and CDR2 is FYNNEI. CDR3 length: 13 residues. V lost 8 bases, J lost 7 bases, and 4 bases stayed unmatched. CDR3 amino acids: CASSGQGGQPQHF. CDR3 nucleotides: TGTGCCAGCTCGGGACAGGGGGGACAGCCCCAGCATTTT. The full variable domain, with the rest looked up from reference TRBV2 and TRBJ1-5, is EPEVTQTPSHQVTQMGQEVILRCVPISNHLYFYWYRQILGQKVEFLVSFYNNEISEKSEIFDDQFSVERPDGSNFTLKIRSTKLEDSAMYFCASSGQGGQPQHFGDGTRLSIL.

The V and J genes are TRBV9 and TRBJ2-3, with 8 bases lining up with TRBD2. Germline CDR1 is SGDLS and CDR2 is YYNGEE. V lost 4 bases and J lost 5; bases outside the gene matches: 9. The CDR3 extends over 15 amino acids. The CDR3 sequence: CASSFEREQEDTQYF. CDR3 DNA: TGTGCCAGCAGCTTCGAGCGGGAGCAGGAAGATACGCAGTATTTT.

This clonotype was detected many times. The V call is TRBV6-2 or TRBV6-3, the J call TRBJ1-2, with TRBD1 matching 7 bases. The CDR3 has 13 residues. In germline, CDR1 is MNHEY, CDR2 SVGEGT. After removal of 10 bases from V and 4 bases from J, the junction contained 9 bases not matched to a gene. The CDR3 reads CATRGTAFYGYTF. The CDR3 bases are TGTGCCACCAGGGGGACAGCGTTCTATGGCTACACCTTC.

This clonotype showed up just a few times. V and J are TRBV30 and TRBJ2-7; D gene ambiguous. Germline assignment: CDR1 GTSNPN and CDR2 SVGIG (reference sequence). CDR3 size: 12 residues. The ends were cut back, 0 bases at V and 7 bases at J, with 10 bases in the middle. CDR3 in amino acids: CAWSVGSREQYF. CDR3 nucleotide sequence: TGTGCCTGGAGTGTCGGTAGCAGGGAGCAGTACTTC.

This clonotype has a count of ten or more. The chain employs TRBV3-1 and TRBJ1-2; D perhaps matches TRBD1 (6 bases). V shed 0 bases and J shed 8 bases, with 16 bases lying between them. CDR1 LGHDT and CDR2 YNNKEL come from the germline V gene (reference sequence). CDR3 length: 15 residues. The CDR3, as DNA: TGTGCCAGCAGCCAAGATCGAGGGGACATACGGGGCTACACCTTC. Amino acids: CASSQDRGDIRGYTF. The complete variable domain, with remaining parts taken from reference TRBV3-1 and TRBJ1-2, reads DTAVSQTPKYLVTQMGNDKSIKCEQNLGHDTMYWYKQDSKKFLKIMFSYNNKELIINETVPNRFSPKSPDKAHLNLHINSLELGDSAVYFCASSQDRGDIRGYTFGSGTRLTVV.

The CDR3: CAFQREGQGVQETQYF. The DNA of the CDR3 is TGTGCCTTTCAGCGGGAGGGCCAAGGGGTCCAAGAGACCCAGTACTTC. The chain links TRBV30 to TRBJ2-5; TRBD2 agrees at 10 bases. Germline trimming cut 7 bases from V and 1 base from J; bases unmatched to any gene: 12. CDR3 length equals 16 residues. The germline CDR1 and CDR2 sequences are GTSNPN and SVGIG (reference sequence).

This clonotype was recorded at least ten times. The gene calls are TRBV28 and TRBJ2-3; 9 bases match TRBD2. Looked up from germline, CDR1 is MDHEN and CDR2 is SYDVKM. V shed 8 bases, J shed 2 bases, and the junction held 8 bases outside the gene matches. The CDR3 is 15 residues long. CDR3 bases: TGTGCCAGCGCCGGGACTAGCCTAACCACAGATACGCAGTATTTT. Translated, it gives CASAGTSLTTDTQYF.

This rearrangement joins TRBV19 to TRBJ2-1; D gene uncertain. V dropped 0 bases and J dropped 0 bases, with 6 bases sitting between them. The CDR3 extends over 15 amino acids. CDR1 is LNHDA and CDR2 is SQIVND in the germline V gene (reference sequence). In nucleotides, the CDR3 is TGTGCCAGTAGTATAGAGCCCAGCTCCTACAATGAGCAGTTCTTC. Protein product: CASSIEPSSYNEQFF.

V is TRBV6-2 or TRBV6-3 and J is TRBJ2-3; no reliable D call. The CDR3 has 16 residues. Germline-derived CDR1 and CDR2 are MNHEY and SVGEGT. The V end lost 3 bases, the J end lost 2 bases, and 15 bases lay between the germline ends. The CDR3 reads CASSYGPNTYTDTQYF. The CDR3 nucleotides are TGTGCCAGCAGTTATGGGCCTAACACGTACACAGATACGCAGTATTTT.

This clonotype was found many times. The chain links TRBV7-9 to TRBJ1-1, with a possible D match to TRBD1 (5 bases). The V and J ends lost 6 bases and 3 bases respectively, with 11 bases between them. The germline V gene encodes CDR1 SEHNR and CDR2 FQNEAQ (reference sequence). The CDR3 contains 13 residues. The CDR3 region has the DNA TGTGCCAGCAGATCTACGGGGGACACTGAAGCTTTCTTT. Translated, it gives CASRSTGDTEAFF. The full variable domain, with the rest looked up from reference TRBV7-9 and TRBJ1-1, is DTGVSQNPRHKITKRGQNVTFRCDPISEHNRLYWYRQTLGQGPEFLTYFQNEAQLEKSRLLSDRFSAERPKGSFSTLEIQRTEQGDSAMYLCASRSTGDTEAFFGQGTRLTVV.

This clonotype was counted a few times. The chain uses TRBV5-1 and TRBJ2-3; 7 bases agree with TRBD1. With V trimmed by 4 bases and J by 4 bases, 6 bases remained unmatched. Germline CDR1 reads SGHRS; CDR2 reads YFSETQ. CDR3 size: 14 residues. CDR3 in DNA: TGCGCCAGCAGCGTCCAGGGGGACGCAGATACGCAGTATTTT. It translates to CASSVQGDADTQYF.

V and J are TRBV2 and TRBJ1-5; 8 bases are a match to TRBD1. The junction had 3 bases not matched to a gene; V was cut back by 4 bases and J by 4 bases. CDR1 and CDR2 (germline): SNHLY, FYNNEI. This CDR3 has 14 residues. CDR3 sequence reads: CASSVDRVNQPQHF. The DNA of the CDR3 is TGTGCCAGCAGTGTGGACAGGGTAAATCAGCCCCAGCATTTT.

This clonotype was counted at least ten times. This chain uses TRBV2 with TRBJ1-5; the D is unclear. Germline V gives CDR1 SNHLY, CDR2 FYNNEI. The CDR3 length is 13 residues. V dropped 4 bases and J dropped 5 bases, with 9 bases sitting between them. The CDR3 loop reads CASSVSEYQPQHF. The CDR3 DNA sequence: TGTGCCAGCAGTGTATCGGAGTATCAGCCCCAGCATTTT. Filled out from reference TRBV2 and TRBJ1-5, the complete variable domain reads EPEVTQTPSHQVTQMGQEVILRCVPISNHLYFYWYRQILGQKVEFLVSFYNNEISEKSEIFDDQFSVERPDGSNFTLKIRSTKLEDSAMYFCASSVSEYQPQHFGDGTRLSIL.

The chain links TRBV4-1 to TRBJ2-1; D possibly corresponds to TRBD1 (5 bases). The CDR3 runs 16 residues. The germline V gene has CDR1 MGHRA and CDR2 YSYEKL. Trimming removed 1 base from V and 10 bases from J, with 20 bases in between. The CDR3 sequence is CASSQAQGGHLMEQFF. CDR3 in DNA: TGCGCCAGCAGCCAAGCGCAGGGCGGACACCTTATGGAGCAGTTCTTC.

Ten or more counts support this clonotype. The chain links TRBV5-1 to TRBJ1-2, with a weak D call TRBD1 (6 bases). The V end lost 3 bases, the J end lost 4 bases, and 16 bases lay between the germline ends. The CDR3 has 15 residues. The germline CDR1 and CDR2 sequences are SGHRS and YFSETQ. The CDR3 loop is CASSSAGADPYGYTF. CDR3 bases: TGCGCCAGCAGCTCCGCGGGGGCGGACCCCTATGGCTACACCTTC.

The CDR3, as DNA: TGTGCCACCAGCAGAGATTCCTCACCCCTCCACTTT. This codes for CATSRDSSPLHF. The chain has TRBV15 and TRBJ1-6; D gene uncertain. The CDR3 has 12 amino acids. Trimming pared 0 bases from V and 10 bases from J, leaving 4 bases between. CDR1 and CDR2 (germline): LNHNV, YYDKDF (reference sequence).

This clonotype was recorded at least ten times. This chain connects TRBV5-1 to TRBJ2-1; 13 bases are shared with TRBD2. The length of the CDR3 is 16 residues. Germline V CDR1 and CDR2: SGHRS, YFSETQ. With V trimmed by 4 bases and J by 6 bases, 7 bases remained unmatched. CDR3 coding DNA: TGCGCCAGCAGCCCGGGGACTAGCGGGAAAGGCAATGAGCAGTTCTTC. Its protein product is CASSPGTSGKGNEQFF.